Below, 8 T cell receptor beta chains from the same sample are listed, as sequenced in a study of T cells in Graves' hyperthyroidism and ophthalmopathy. The source material, RNA transcripts, was used to amplify TCR beta CDR3 regions. HTBI primers drove first-round RT-PCR of the TCR CDR3. TCRdb re-called the multiplex PCR reads through MiXCR, storing one row per CDR3 protein. The sample shows hundreds of thousands of distinct CDR3 sequences, approximately 16% of them seen only once. Source material: blood. Every receptor here comes from a woman in her 40s with Graves' ophthalmopathy.

This sequence joins TRBV6-5 and TRBJ1-6, with 7 positions matching TRBD1. Germline V gene lookup returns CDR1 MNHEY and CDR2 SVGAGI. This CDR3 has 15 residues. Losses at the gene ends were 6 bases for V and 5 bases for J; bases not matched to a gene: 7. CDR3 sequence: CASRMSGGDNSPLHF. The CDR3 DNA reads as TGTGCCAGCAGAATGTCAGGGGGAGATAATTCACCCCTCCACTTT.

The J gene is TRBJ1-1, the V gene TRBV18, with TRBD1 as a possible D gene (6 bases). Deletions cut 1 base from V and 0 bases from J, with 15 bases between. The CDR3 sequence is 17 residues long. Germline loops: CDR1 KGHSH, CDR2 LQKENI. CDR3 sequence reads: CASSPLPGDPLNTEAFF. The CDR3 region has the DNA TGTGCCAGCTCACCACTTCCAGGGGACCCACTGAACACTGAAGCTTTCTTT.

The V and J genes are TRBV19 and TRBJ2-1, with 9 bases fitting TRBD1. This CDR3 spans 15 amino acids. CDR1 LNHDA and CDR2 SQIVND come from the germline V gene (reference sequence). The ends lost 4 bases at V and 2 bases at J; junction bases unmatched: 3. CDR3 bases: TGTGCCAGTAGTAGCGGGACAGGGCCCTACAATGAGCAGTTCTTC. This codes for CASSSGTGPYNEQFF.

About this clonotype itself: A read error is possible here, since a much larger clone lies one base away. The V call is TRBV10-3, the J call TRBJ2-5; the D gene is possibly TRBD2 (7 bases). In germline, CDR1 is ENHRY, CDR2 SYGVKD. The length of the CDR3 is 14 residues. CDR3 loop: CAIRTDGGQGTQYF. The CDR3 DNA reads as TGTGCCATCAGAACGGACGGGGGGCAAGGGACCCAGTACTTC.

This clonotype was found a few times. The chain combines TRBV18 with TRBJ1-4; possible D gene TRBD1, 6 bases. This CDR3 spans 15 amino acids. Trimming took 3 bases from V and 8 from J, leaving 16 bases between them. Germline values: CDR1 KGHSH, CDR2 LQKENI. CDR3 DNA: TGTGCCAGCTCACCCCTTAAGGACAGTACCGAAAAACTGTTTTTT. It yields the protein CASSPLKDSTEKLFF. Together with reference TRBV18 and TRBJ1-4, the CDR3 gives the full variable domain: NAGVMQNPRHLVRRRGQEARLRCSPMKGHSHVYWYRQLPEEGLKFMVYLQKENIIDESGMPKERFSAEFPKEGPSILRIQQVVRGDSAAYFCASSPLKDSTEKLFFGSGTQLSVL.

The rearrangement links TRBV19 to TRBJ1-1, with TRBD1 identical over 9 bases. V dropped 4 bases and J dropped 2; count of bases not matched to a gene: 5. This CDR3 region has 15 residues. CDR1 LNHDA and CDR2 SQIVND come from the germline V gene (reference sequence). The CDR3 region is CASSTDRGLNTEAFF. CDR3 sequence (DNA): TGTGCCAGTAGTACGGACAGGGGATTAAACACTGAAGCTTTCTTT.

This clonotype was counted many times. This rearrangement joins TRBV6-1 to TRBJ2-7; D remains ambiguous. V was pared by 8 bases and J by 2 bases, with 19 bases between. Germline CDR1 reads MNHNS; CDR2 reads SASEGT. The CDR3 is made up of 15 amino acids. CDR3 in DNA: TGTGCCAGCCGAGTCGAGGCGCGTTCCGCCTACGAGCAGTACTTC. This gives the protein CASRVEARSAYEQYF.

In its sample, this clonotype was seen many times. In DNA, the CDR3 is TGTGCCTGGAGTGCGAAGACGGGACTAGCGGGGGACGAGCAGTACTTC. Amino acid sequence: CAWSAKTGLAGDEQYF. The rearrangement links TRBV30 to TRBJ2-7; 14 bases match TRBD2. This CDR3 comprises 16 residues. The V segment lost 1 base and the J segment 5 bases; nucleotides outside the gene matches: 7. Germline V CDR1 and CDR2: GTSNPN, SVGIG (reference sequence).